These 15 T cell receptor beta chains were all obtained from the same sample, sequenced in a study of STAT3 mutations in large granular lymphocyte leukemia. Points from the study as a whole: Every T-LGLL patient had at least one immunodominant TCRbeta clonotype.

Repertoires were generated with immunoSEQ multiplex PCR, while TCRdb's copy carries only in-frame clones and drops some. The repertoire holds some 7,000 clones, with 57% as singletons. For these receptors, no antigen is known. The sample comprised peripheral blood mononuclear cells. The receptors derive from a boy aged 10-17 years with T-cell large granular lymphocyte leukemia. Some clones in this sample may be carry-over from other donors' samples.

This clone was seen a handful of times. The CDR3 spells CASTGLAVEPDTQYF. The CDR3 region has the DNA TGTGCCAGCACGGGATTAGCGGTTGAACCAGATACGCAGTATTTT. V and J are TRBV6-1 and TRBJ2-3; possibly TRBD2 for D (6 bases). Per germline, CDR1 MNHNS and CDR2 SASEGT. With 7 bases removed from V and 4 bases from J, the gap between germline ends came to 18 bases. The CDR3 is made up of 15 amino acids.

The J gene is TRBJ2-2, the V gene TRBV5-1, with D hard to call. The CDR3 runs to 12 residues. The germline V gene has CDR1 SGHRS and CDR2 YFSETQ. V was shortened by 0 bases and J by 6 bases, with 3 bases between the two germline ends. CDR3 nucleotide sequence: TGCGCCAGCAGCTTGGAGGCCGGGGAGCTGTTTTTT. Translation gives CASSLEAGELFF.

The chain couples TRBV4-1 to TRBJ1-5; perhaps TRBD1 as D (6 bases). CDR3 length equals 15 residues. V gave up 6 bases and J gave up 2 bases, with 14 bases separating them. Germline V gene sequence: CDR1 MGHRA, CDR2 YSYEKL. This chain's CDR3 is CASRMETGGNQPQHF. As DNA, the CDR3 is TGCGCCAGCAGGATGGAGACAGGCGGCAATCAGCCCCAGCATTTT.

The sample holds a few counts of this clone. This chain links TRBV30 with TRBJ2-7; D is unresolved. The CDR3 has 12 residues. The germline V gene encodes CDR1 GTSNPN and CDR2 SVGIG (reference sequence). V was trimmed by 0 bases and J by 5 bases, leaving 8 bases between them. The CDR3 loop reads CAWSVSGNEQYF. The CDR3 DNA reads TGTGCCTGGAGTGTAAGTGGAAACGAGCAGTACTTC.

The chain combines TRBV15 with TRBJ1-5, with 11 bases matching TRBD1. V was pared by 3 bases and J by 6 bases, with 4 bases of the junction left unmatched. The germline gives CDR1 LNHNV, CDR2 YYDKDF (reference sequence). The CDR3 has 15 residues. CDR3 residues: CATSRGQGGSQPQHF. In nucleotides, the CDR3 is TGTGCCACCAGCAGGGGACAGGGGGGTAGTCAGCCCCAGCATTTT.

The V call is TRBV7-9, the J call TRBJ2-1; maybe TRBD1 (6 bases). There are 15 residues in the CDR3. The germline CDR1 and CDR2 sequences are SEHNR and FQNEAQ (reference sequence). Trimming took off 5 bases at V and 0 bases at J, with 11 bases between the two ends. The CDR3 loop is CASSRTESSYNEQFF. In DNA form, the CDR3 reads TGTGCCAGCAGCCGGACAGAGAGCTCCTACAATGAGCAGTTCTTC.

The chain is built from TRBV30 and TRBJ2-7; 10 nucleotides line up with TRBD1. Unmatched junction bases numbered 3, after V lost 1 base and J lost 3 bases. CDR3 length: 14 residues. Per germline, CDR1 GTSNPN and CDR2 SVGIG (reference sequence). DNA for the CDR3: TGTGCCTGGAGTGGGGGGACAGGGGTCTACGAGCAGTACTTC. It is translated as CAWSGGTGVYEQYF.

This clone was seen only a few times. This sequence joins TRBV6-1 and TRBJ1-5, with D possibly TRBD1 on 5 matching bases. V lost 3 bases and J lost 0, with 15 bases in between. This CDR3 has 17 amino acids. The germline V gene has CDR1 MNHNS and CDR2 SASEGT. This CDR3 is CASSDRGSLVSNQPQHF. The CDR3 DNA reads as TGTGCCAGCAGTGATCGGGGCAGCCTCGTTAGCAATCAGCCCCAGCATTTT.

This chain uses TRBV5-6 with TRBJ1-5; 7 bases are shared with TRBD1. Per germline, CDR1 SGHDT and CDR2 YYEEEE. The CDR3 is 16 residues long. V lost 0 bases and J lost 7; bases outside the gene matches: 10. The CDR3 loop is CASSLAGGRGEQPQHF. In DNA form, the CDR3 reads TGTGCCAGCAGCTTGGCCGGCGGCAGGGGGGAACAGCCCCAGCATTTT.

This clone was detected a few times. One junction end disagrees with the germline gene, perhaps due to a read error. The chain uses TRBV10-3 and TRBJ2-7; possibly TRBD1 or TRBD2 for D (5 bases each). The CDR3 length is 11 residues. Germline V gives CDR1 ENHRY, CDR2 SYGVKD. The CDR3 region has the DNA TGTGCCATCAATGAGGGACACGAGCAGTACTTC. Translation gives CAINEGHEQYF.

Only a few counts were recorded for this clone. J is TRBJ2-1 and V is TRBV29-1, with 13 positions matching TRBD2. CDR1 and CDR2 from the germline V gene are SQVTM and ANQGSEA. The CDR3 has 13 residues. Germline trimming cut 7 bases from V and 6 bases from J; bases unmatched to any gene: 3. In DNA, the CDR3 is TGCAGCGGGGGACTAGCGGGATTCAATGAGCAGTTCTTC. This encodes CSGGLAGFNEQFF.

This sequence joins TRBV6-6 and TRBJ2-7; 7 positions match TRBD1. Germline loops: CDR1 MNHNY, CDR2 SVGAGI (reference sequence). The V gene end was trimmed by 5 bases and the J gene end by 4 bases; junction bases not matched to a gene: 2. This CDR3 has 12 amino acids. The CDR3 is CASSGTAYEQYF. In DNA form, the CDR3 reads TGTGCCAGCAGTGGGACAGCATACGAGCAGTACTTC.

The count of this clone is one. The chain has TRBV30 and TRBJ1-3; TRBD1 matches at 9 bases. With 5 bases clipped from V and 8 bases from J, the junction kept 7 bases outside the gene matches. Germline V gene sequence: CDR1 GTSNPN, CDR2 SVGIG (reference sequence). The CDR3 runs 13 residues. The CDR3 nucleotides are TGTGCCTGGGATCGGGGACAGGGTTACACCATATATTTT. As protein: CAWDRGQGYTIYF.

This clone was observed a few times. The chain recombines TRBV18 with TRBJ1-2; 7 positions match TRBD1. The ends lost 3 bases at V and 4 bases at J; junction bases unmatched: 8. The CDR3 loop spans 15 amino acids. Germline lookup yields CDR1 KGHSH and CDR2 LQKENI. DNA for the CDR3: TGTGCCAGCTCACCCCGACAGGGAAATCCCTATGGCTACACCTTC. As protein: CASSPRQGNPYGYTF. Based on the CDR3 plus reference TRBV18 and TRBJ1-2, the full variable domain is NAGVMQNPRHLVRRRGQEARLRCSPMKGHSHVYWYRQLPEEGLKFMVYLQKENIIDESGMPKERFSAEFPKEGPSILRIQQVVRGDSAAYFCASSPRQGNPYGYTFGSGTRLTVV.

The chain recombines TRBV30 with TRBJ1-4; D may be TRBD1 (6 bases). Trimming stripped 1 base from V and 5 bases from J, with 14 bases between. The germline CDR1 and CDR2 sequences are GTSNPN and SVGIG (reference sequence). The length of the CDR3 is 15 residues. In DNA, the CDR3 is TGTGCCTGGAGTGGGGGGGGGCAGGGAAATGAAAAACTGTTTTTT. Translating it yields CAWSGGGQGNEKLFF.